This T cell receptor beta chain was recorded in a study of cytomegalovirus exposure and HLA in healthy donors. Overall study findings and caveats: The authors listed roughly 150 TCR beta chains as cytomegalovirus-associated.

A note on this clone: Its antigen is not identified.

Assay used: immunoSEQ multiplex PCR; TCRdb lists only in-frame clones, some missing. The data show approximately 200,000 clones, around 80% seen once. Germline V gene sequence: CDR1 SGHNT, CDR2 YENEEA. V was clipped by 4 bases and J by 6 bases; unmatched bases: 18. The CDR3 sequence is 19 residues long. The sequenced sample consisted of PBMCs. The chain is built from TRBV11-3 and TRBJ2-7, with TRBD2 identical over 13 bases. This TCR was sampled from a woman in her twenties or thirties in good health and CMV-seropositive. CDR3 protein: CASSSTGGLAGERPGEQYF. DNA of the CDR3: TGTGCCAGCAGCTCTACTGGAGGACTAGCGGGAGAAAGACCCGGCGAGCAGTACTTC.